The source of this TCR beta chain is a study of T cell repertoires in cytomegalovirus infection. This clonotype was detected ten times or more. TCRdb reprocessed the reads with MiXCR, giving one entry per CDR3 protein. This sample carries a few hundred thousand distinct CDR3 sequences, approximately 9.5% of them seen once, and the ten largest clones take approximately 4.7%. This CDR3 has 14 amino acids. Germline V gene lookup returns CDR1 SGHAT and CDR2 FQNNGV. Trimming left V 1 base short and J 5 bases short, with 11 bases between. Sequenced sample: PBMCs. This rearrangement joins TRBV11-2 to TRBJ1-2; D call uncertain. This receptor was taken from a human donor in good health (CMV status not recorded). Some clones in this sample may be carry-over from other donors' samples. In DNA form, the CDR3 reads TGTGCCAGCAGCTTAGGTGCCGACATTTATGGCTACACCTTC. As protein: CASSLGADIYGYTF.